The 18 T cell receptor beta chains listed next were all sequenced from one sample in a study of T cells in Graves' hyperthyroidism and ophthalmopathy. The CDR3 regions of TCR beta were amplified from RNA transcripts. HTBI primers were used for first-round RT-PCR of the TCR CDR3. Using its own MiXCR run on the multiplex PCR reads, TCRdb lists one record per CDR3 protein. Among 460,000 or so distinct CDR3 sequences listed, under 15% were seen once. The sample comprised blood. These receptors all come from a woman aged 18-29 years with Graves' hyperthyroidism.

As for this clonotype: A much larger clone lies a single base off, so this may be a read error. This chain uses TRBV27 with TRBJ1-2; 8 nucleotides match TRBD1. With 5 bases clipped from V and 5 bases from J, the junction kept 19 bases outside the gene matches. CDR3 length: 18 residues. Germline CDR1 MNHEY, CDR2 SMNVEV (reference sequence). CDR3 DNA sequence: TGTGCCAGCAGTACCAAAACGGACAGGGCCCTGACCACGTATGGCTACACCTTC. Translating it yields CASSTKTDRALTTYGYTF.

This clonotype appeared a few times. CDR3 coding DNA: TGTGCCAGCAGCTTGGCCTATACAGGGACTAATGAAAAACTGTTTTTT. The encoded protein is CASSLAYTGTNEKLFF. This rearrangement joins TRBV5-4 to TRBJ1-4, with a weak D call TRBD1 (6 bases). CDR1 and CDR2 from the germline V gene are SGHNT and YYREEE (reference sequence). V was clipped by 0 bases and J by 2 bases, with 11 bases between them. The CDR3 covers 16 residues.

The chain is built from TRBV19 and TRBJ1-5, with D uncertain. CDR3 length: 14 amino acids. Trimming left V 0 bases short and J 7 bases short, with 10 bases between. The germline gives CDR1 LNHDA, CDR2 SQIVND (reference sequence). CDR3 sequence reads: CASSIEVVGQPQHF. The CDR3 DNA reads TGTGCCAGTAGTATAGAGGTAGTCGGGCAGCCCCAGCATTTT.

This clonotype showed up many times. In nucleotides, the CDR3 is TGTGCCAGCAGCCCTCCACGGGGGCCCTCAGGGACCCAGTACTTC. It encodes CASSPPRGPSGTQYF. The chain joins TRBV9 to TRBJ2-5, with D perhaps assigned TRBD1 or TRBD2 (6 bases each). The CDR3 covers 15 residues. The germline gives CDR1 SGDLS, CDR2 YYNGEE. V was trimmed by 4 bases and J by 7 bases, leaving 20 bases between them.

This clonotype was picked up a small number of times. V usage is TRBV5-8 and J usage is TRBJ2-3; no reliable D call. The CDR3 has 15 residues. With 2 bases removed from V and 4 bases from J, the gap between germline ends came to 14 bases. Per germline, CDR1 SGHTS and CDR2 YDEGEE. In DNA form, the CDR3 reads TGTGCCAGCAGCTTTTCTAGAGTCTCCGCAGATACGCAGTATTTT. Residues: CASSFSRVSADTQYF.

This clonotype was seen a few times. J is TRBJ1-5 and V is TRBV19; weak D call: TRBD1 (5 bases). Germline assignment: CDR1 LNHDA and CDR2 SQIVND (reference sequence). With 9 bases removed from V and 0 bases from J, the gap between germline ends came to 15 bases. The CDR3 is made up of 15 amino acids. CDR3 amino acids: CASLMQGNSNQPQHF. CDR3 coding DNA: TGTGCCAGCCTAATGCAGGGTAATAGCAATCAGCCCCAGCATTTT.

Comment on this clonotype: One end of the junction varies from germline; a read error may be responsible. The chain carries TRBV6-1 and TRBJ2-6; TRBD1 or TRBD2 may be the D gene (5 bases each). Per germline, CDR1 MNHNS and CDR2 SASEGT. The CDR3 spans 15 residues. CDR3 protein: CACRLQGDGANVLTF. For the CDR3, the DNA is TGTGCCTGCAGATTGCAGGGAGATGGGGCCAACGTCCTGACTTTC.

This clonotype was counted ten times or more. The rearrangement links TRBV9 to TRBJ2-7; TRBD1 agrees at 8 bases. Germline V gives CDR1 SGDLS, CDR2 YYNGEE. The CDR3 is 15 residues long. With 3 bases clipped from V and 5 bases from J, the junction kept 10 bases outside the gene matches. The CDR3 DNA is TGTGCCAGCAGCGAATTACCAGAACAGGGGGACGAGCAGTACGTC. As protein: CASSELPEQGDEQYV.

Turning to this clonotype: This may stem from a read error, because a much larger clone lies one nucleotide away. The CDR3 here is CASNQDRVTSYEQYF. The CDR3 DNA sequence: TGTGCCAGCAACCAAGATCGAGTCACCTCCTACGAGCAGTACTTC. The chain carries TRBV3-1 and TRBJ2-7, with D unclear. The germline CDR1 and CDR2 sequences are LGHDT and YNNKEL (reference sequence). CDR3 length: 15 residues.

The chain couples TRBV19 to TRBJ2-5; tentatively, D is TRBD1 (6 bases). V was clipped by 3 bases and J by 6 bases, with 11 bases between them. Germline V gene data show CDR1 as LNHDA and CDR2 as SQIVND (reference sequence). The CDR3 runs 13 residues. CDR3 amino acids: CASSIVRGKTQYF. CDR3 nucleotide sequence: TGTGCCAGTAGTATCGTCAGGGGCAAGACCCAGTACTTC.

This clonotype was observed once. V and J are TRBV28 and TRBJ1-1, with D unclear. The CDR3 is made up of 15 amino acids. Trimming shortened V by 5 bases and J by 5 bases, and 18 bases separated the two germline ends. The germline V gene has CDR1 MDHEN and CDR2 SYDVKM. CDR3 DNA: TGTGCCAGCAGTCCCGTGGCGTGGGGAGATACTGAAGCTTTCTTT. Its translation is CASSPVAWGDTEAFF.

This clonotype was seen repeatedly, ten times or more. The V gene is TRBV27, the J gene TRBJ2-7; TRBD2 matches 7 bases. V shed 3 bases, J shed 2 bases, and the junction held 10 bases outside the gene matches. CDR1 and CDR2 (germline): MNHEY, SMNVEV (reference sequence). The CDR3 totals 16 residues. CDR3 protein: CASSLDPGGDPYEQYF. Here the CDR3 DNA reads TGTGCCAGCAGTTTGGACCCTGGGGGGGATCCCTACGAGCAGTACTTC.

This chain joins TRBV6-1 and TRBJ2-2; 7 bases line up with TRBD1. Germline V gives CDR1 MNHNS, CDR2 SASEGT. With 2 bases clipped from V and 6 bases from J, the junction kept 6 bases outside the gene matches. The CDR3 is 15 amino acids. This CDR3 is CASSEKRTGSGELFF. The CDR3 DNA follows: TGTGCCAGCAGTGAAAAACGGACAGGTTCCGGGGAGCTGTTTTTT.

This clonotype was observed at least ten times. CDR3 sequence (DNA): TGCGCCAGCAGTGGCCCCTTTAGCGGGATCAACATTCAGTACTTC. Protein sequence: CASSGPFSGINIQYF. The V gene is TRBV10-2, the J gene TRBJ2-4; 8 bases align to TRBD2. J was trimmed by 7 bases and V by 4 bases; bases with no gene match: 9. This CDR3 contains 15 residues. Per the germline V gene, CDR1 is WSHSY and CDR2 is SAAADI.

This clonotype occurred many times. The rearrangement links TRBV11-3 to TRBJ1-1, with a tentative D call TRBD1 (5 bases). The CDR3 totals 14 residues. V dropped 4 bases and J dropped 7 bases, with 16 bases sitting between them. The germline CDR1 and CDR2 sequences are SGHNT and YENEEA. The CDR3 spells CASSSGTEVFEAFF. The CDR3 DNA reads as TGTGCCAGCAGCTCCGGGACTGAGGTTTTTGAAGCTTTCTTT.

Ten or more counts support this clonotype. The chain is built from TRBV18 and TRBJ2-1, with D unresolved. With 2 bases removed from V and 4 bases from J, the gap between germline ends came to 9 bases. This CDR3 spans 14 amino acids. Looked up from germline, CDR1 is KGHSH and CDR2 is LQKENI. The CDR3 loop is CASSPTAQYNEQFF. The CDR3 DNA reads as TGTGCCAGCTCACCAACGGCACAATACAATGAGCAGTTCTTC.

This chain connects TRBV4-1 to TRBJ2-3; perhaps D is TRBD1 or TRBD2 (5 bases each). V was pared by 8 bases and J by 7 bases, with 19 bases between. The CDR3 extends over 14 amino acids. Germline CDR1 MGHRA, CDR2 YSYEKL. CDR3 loop: CASRDLYRWYTQYF. Here the CDR3 DNA reads TGCGCCAGCCGGGACCTGTATCGATGGTATACGCAGTATTTT.

The sample holds a few counts of this clonotype. The J gene is TRBJ1-1, the V gene TRBV9; D is uncertain. The CDR3 has 15 residues. In germline, CDR1 is SGDLS, CDR2 YYNGEE. Trimming pared 2 bases from V and 3 bases from J, leaving 14 bases between. CDR3 residues: CASSVRGDEDTEAFF. The CDR3 DNA is TGTGCCAGCAGCGTTCGAGGTGATGAGGACACTGAAGCTTTCTTT.